The 6 T cell receptor beta chains reported below all come from one sample, sequenced in a study of blood T cells in healthy people across ages. A second PCR, run for about 6 to 11 cycles, used a sample-barcoded 5' primer plus a J-beta primer mix. TCRdb called the 5' RACE reads again in MiXCR, with one record for every CDR3 protein. The data contain around 580,000 distinct CDR3 sequences, roughly 43% of them singletons. Specimen: blood. Receptors originate from an elderly man in good health.

The chain uses TRBV7-2 and TRBJ2-1; 10 bases line up with TRBD2. The CDR3 is 16 amino acids. Germline V gives CDR1 SGHTA, CDR2 FQGNSA. V lost 4 bases, J lost 2 bases, and 5 bases stayed unmatched. CDR3 sequence reads: CASSYQRGGPYNEQFF. For the CDR3, the DNA is TGTGCCAGCAGCTATCAGCGGGGGGGCCCCTACAATGAGCAGTTCTTC.

The rearrangement links TRBV12-3 or TRBV12-4 to TRBJ2-7; tentative D call: TRBD2 (8 bases). This CDR3 spans 14 amino acids. V lost 2 bases and J 7 bases, leaving 15 bases between the germline ends. CDR3 nucleotide sequence: TGTGCCAGCAGTTTAAGCGGGGGACAGTGGGAGCAGTACTTC. Protein sequence: CASSLSGGQWEQYF.

This clonotype has more than one count but fewer than ten. This chain joins TRBV25-1 and TRBJ2-3; D perhaps matches TRBD2 (5 bases). Trimming took off 10 bases at V and 1 base at J, with 18 bases between the two ends. Germline lookup yields CDR1 MGHDK and CDR2 SYGVNS. The CDR3 is made up of 15 amino acids. As DNA, the CDR3 is TGTGCCACTGGGAGAGTCAAGGAGGGCACAGATACGCAGTATTTT. It is translated as CATGRVKEGTDTQYF.

The chain uses TRBV5-1 and TRBJ2-1; 10 bases are a match to TRBD2. CDR1 and CDR2 (germline): SGHRS, YFSETQ. This CDR3 spans 15 amino acids. The V and J ends lost 5 bases and 3 bases, in that order; junction bases with no gene match: 5. Here the CDR3 reads CASRVAGGYYNEQFF. The CDR3 DNA is TGCGCCAGCAGAGTAGCGGGAGGCTACTACAATGAGCAGTTCTTC.

The chain uses TRBV7-2 and TRBJ1-5, with 8 bases matching TRBD1. Germline V gene lookup returns CDR1 SGHTA and CDR2 FQGNSA. J was trimmed by 7 bases and V by 2 bases; bases with no gene match: 7. The CDR3 is made up of 15 amino acids. For the CDR3, the DNA is TGTGCCAGCAGCTTATTGACAGGGGTGGGACAGCCCCAGCATTTT. This codes for CASSLLTGVGQPQHF. The variable domain in full, with the rest retrieved from reference TRBV7-2 and TRBJ1-5, is GAGVSQSPSNKVTEKGKDVELRCDPISGHTALYWYRQSLGQGLEFLIYFQGNSAPDKSGLPSDRFSAERTGGSVSTLTIQRTQQEDSAVYLCASSLLTGVGQPQHFGDGTRLSIL.

The chain combines TRBV4-1 with TRBJ2-7; no reliable D call. Deletions cut 2 bases from V and 5 bases from J, with 13 bases between. The CDR3 is 14 residues long. Germline CDR1 reads MGHRA; CDR2 reads YSYEKL. DNA of the CDR3: TGCGCCAGCAGCCAATCCGACCGTGTGAACGAGCAGTACTTC. Protein sequence: CASSQSDRVNEQYF.